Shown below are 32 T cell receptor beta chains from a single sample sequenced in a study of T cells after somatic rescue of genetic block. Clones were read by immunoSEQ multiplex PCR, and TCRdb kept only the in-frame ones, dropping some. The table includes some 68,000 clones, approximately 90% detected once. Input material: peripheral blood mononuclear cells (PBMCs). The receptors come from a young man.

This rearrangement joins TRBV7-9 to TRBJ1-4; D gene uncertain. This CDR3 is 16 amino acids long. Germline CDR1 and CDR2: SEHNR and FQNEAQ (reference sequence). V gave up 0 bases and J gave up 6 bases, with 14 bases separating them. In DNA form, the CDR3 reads TGTGCCAGCAGCTTAGCGGAGGGCCGTCTCGATGAAAAACTGTTTTTT. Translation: CASSLAEGRLDEKLFF.

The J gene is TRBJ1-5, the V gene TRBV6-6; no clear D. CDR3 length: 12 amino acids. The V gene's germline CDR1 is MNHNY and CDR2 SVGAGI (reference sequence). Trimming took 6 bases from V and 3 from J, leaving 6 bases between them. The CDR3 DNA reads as TGTGCCAGCAGGCCATCCAATCAGCCCCAGCATTTT. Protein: CASRPSNQPQHF.

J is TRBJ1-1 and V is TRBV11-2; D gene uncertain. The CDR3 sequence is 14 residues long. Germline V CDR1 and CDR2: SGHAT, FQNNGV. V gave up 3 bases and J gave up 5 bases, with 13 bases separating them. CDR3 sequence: CASSFREFGTEAFF. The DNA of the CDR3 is TGTGCCAGCAGCTTTAGGGAGTTCGGAACTGAAGCTTTCTTT.

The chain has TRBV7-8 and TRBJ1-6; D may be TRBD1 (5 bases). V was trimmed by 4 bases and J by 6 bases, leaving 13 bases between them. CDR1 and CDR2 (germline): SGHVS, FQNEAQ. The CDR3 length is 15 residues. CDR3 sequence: CASSSEGKINSPLHF. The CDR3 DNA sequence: TGTGCCAGCAGCTCGGAGGGGAAAATTAATTCACCCCTCCACTTT.

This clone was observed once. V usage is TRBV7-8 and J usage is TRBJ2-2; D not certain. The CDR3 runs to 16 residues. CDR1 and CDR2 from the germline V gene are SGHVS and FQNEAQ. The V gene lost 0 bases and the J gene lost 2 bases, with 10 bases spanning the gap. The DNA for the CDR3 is TGTGCCAGCAGCTTAGCGGCAGGTTCTAACACCGGGGAGCTGTTTTTT. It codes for CASSLAAGSNTGELFF. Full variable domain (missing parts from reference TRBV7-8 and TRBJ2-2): GAGVSQSPRYKVAKRGQDVALRCDPISGHVSLFWYQQALGQGPEFLTYFQNEAQLDKSGLPSDRFFAERPEGSVSTLKIQRTQQEDSAVYLCASSLAAGSNTGELFFGEGSRLTVL.

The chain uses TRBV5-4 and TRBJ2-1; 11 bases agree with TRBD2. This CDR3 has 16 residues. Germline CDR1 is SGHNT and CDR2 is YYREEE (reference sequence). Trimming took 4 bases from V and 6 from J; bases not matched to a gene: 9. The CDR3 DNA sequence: TGTGCCAGCAGCACCTTAGCGGGGGGGCGTTCCAATGAGCAGTTCTTC. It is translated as CASSTLAGGRSNEQFF.

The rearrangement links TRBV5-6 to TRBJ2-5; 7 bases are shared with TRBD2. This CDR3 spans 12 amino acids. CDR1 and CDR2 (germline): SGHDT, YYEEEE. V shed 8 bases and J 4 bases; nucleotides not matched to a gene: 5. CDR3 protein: CASSGGGETQYF. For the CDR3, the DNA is TGTGCCAGTTCGGGCGGGGGAGAGACCCAGTACTTC.

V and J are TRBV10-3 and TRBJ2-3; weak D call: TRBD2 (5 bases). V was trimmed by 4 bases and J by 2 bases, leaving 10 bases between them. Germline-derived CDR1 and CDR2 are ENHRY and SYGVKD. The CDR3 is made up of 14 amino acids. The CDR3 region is CAISGEGHTDTQYF. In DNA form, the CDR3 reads TGTGCCATCAGTGGCGAGGGTCACACAGATACGCAGTATTTT.

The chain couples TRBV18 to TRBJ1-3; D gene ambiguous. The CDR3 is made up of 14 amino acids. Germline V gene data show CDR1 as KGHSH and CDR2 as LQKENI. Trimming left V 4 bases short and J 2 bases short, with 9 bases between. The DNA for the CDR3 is TGTGCCAGCTCACGGGGATCAACTGGAAACACCATATATTTT. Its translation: CASSRGSTGNTIYF.

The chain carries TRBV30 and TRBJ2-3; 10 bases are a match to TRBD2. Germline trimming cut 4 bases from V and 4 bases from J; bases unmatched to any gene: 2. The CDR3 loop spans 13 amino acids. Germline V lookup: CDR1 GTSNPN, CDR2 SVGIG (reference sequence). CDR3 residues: CAWTSGGPDTQYF. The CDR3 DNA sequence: TGTGCCTGGACTAGCGGGGGTCCAGATACGCAGTATTTT.

The CDR3 loop reads CASSSPRQGRSWPLHF. CDR3 nucleotide sequence: TGTGCCAGCAGTTCCCCCCGACAGGGCCGTAGTTGGCCCCTCCACTTT. This sequence joins TRBV28 and TRBJ1-6; TRBD1 aligns across 7 bases. This CDR3 spans 16 amino acids. Trimming cost V 4 bases and J 13 bases; bases outside gene matches: 16. Germline V lookup: CDR1 MDHEN, CDR2 SYDVKM.

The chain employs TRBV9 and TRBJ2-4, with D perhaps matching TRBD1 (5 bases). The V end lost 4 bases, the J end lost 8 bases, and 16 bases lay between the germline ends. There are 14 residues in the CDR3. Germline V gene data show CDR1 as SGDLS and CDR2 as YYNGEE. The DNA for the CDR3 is TGTGCCAGCAGCCCTGACAGACCAGGTGACATTCAGTACTTC. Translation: CASSPDRPGDIQYF.

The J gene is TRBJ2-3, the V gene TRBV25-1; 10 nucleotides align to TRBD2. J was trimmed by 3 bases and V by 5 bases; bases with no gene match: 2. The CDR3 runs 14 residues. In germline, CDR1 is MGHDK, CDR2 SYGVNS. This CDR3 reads CASSPGLATDTQYF. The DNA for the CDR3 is TGTGCCAGCAGTCCGGGACTAGCGACAGATACGCAGTATTTT.

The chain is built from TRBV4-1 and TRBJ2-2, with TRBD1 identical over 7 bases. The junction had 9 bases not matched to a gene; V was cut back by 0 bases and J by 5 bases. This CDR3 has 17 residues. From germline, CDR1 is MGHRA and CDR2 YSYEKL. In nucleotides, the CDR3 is TGCGCCAGCAGCCAAGATCCGGGACAGTTTAGTACCGGGGAGCTGTTTTTT. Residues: CASSQDPGQFSTGELFF.

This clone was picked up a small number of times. CDR3 sequence: CASSEASLRADEQFF. CDR3 DNA: TGTGCCAGCAGTGAGGCTAGCCTACGTGCCGATGAGCAGTTCTTC. This rearrangement joins TRBV2 to TRBJ2-1, with a weak D call TRBD2 (5 bases). The germline CDR1 and CDR2 sequences are SNHLY and FYNNEI. CDR3 length equals 15 residues. The V end lost 3 bases, the J end lost 8 bases, and 17 bases lay between the germline ends.

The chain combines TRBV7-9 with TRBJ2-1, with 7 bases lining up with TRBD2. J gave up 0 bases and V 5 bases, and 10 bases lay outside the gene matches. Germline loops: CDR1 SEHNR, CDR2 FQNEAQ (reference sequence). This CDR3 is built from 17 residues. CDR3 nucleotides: TGTGCCAGCAGCACAAAGCGGGGAGGCTTCTCCTACAATGAGCAGTTCTTC. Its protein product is CASSTKRGGFSYNEQFF.

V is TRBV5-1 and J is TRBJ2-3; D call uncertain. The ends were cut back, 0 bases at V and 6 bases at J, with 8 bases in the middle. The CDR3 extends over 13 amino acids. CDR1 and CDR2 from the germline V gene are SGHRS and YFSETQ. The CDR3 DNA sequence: TGCGCCAGCAGCTTGGTCCCCGCGGATACGCAGTATTTT. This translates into CASSLVPADTQYF.

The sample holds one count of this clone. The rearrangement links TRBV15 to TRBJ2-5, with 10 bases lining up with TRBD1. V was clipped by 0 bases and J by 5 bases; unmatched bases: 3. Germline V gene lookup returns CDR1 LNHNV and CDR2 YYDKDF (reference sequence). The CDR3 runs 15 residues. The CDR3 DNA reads TGTGCCACCAGCAGAGACCCGGGACAGGGGGAGACCCAGTACTTC. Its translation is CATSRDPGQGETQYF.

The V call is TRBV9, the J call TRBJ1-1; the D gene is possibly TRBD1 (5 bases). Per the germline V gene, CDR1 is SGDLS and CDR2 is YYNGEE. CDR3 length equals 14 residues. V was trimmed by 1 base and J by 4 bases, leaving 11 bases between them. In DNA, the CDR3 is TGTGCCAGCAGCGTATCCGGGAGGGGCACTGAAGCTTTCTTT. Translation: CASSVSGRGTEAFF. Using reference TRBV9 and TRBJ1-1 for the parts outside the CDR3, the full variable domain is DSGVTQTPKHLITATGQRVTLRCSPRSGDLSVYWYQQSLDQGLQFLIQYYNGEERAKGNILERFSAQQFPDLHSELNLSSLELGDSALYFCASSVSGRGTEAFFGQGTRLTVV.

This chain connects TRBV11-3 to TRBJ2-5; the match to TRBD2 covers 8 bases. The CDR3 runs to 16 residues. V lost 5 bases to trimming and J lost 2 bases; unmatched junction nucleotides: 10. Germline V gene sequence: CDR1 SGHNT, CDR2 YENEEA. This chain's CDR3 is CASSLGSGGLQETQYF. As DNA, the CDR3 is TGTGCCAGCAGCCTAGGGTCGGGAGGGCTACAAGAGACCCAGTACTTC.

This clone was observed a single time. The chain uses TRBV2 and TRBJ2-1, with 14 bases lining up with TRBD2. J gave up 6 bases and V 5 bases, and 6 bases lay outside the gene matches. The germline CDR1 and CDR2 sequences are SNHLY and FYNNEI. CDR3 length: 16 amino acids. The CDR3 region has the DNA TGTGCCAGCAGTCCCTGGACTAGCGGGGGGAGCAATGAGCAGTTCTTC. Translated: CASSPWTSGGSNEQFF.

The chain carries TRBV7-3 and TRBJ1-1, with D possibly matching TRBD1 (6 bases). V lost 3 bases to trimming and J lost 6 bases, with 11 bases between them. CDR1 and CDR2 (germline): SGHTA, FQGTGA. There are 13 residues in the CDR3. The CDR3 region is CASSFARGSEAFF. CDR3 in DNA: TGTGCCAGCAGCTTCGCCAGGGGCTCTGAAGCTTTCTTT.

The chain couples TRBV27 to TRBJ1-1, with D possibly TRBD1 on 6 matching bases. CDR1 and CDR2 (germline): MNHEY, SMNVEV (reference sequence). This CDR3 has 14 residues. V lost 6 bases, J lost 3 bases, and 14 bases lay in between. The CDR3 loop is CASRFRGRDTEAFF. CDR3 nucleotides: TGTGCCAGCAGGTTTCGGGGGCGCGACACTGAAGCTTTCTTT.

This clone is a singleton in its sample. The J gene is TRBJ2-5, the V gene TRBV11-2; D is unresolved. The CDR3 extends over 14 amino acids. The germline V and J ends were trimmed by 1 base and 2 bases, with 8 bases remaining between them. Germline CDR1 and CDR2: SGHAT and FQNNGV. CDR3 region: CASSLGGPQETQYF. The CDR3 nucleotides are TGTGCCAGCAGCTTAGGGGGTCCTCAAGAGACCCAGTACTTC.

CDR3 nucleotides: TGCGCCAGCAGCTTTGATGGAGCCTCTGGAAACACCATATATTTT. It translates to CASSFDGASGNTIYF. The gene calls are TRBV5-1 and TRBJ1-3; D is ambiguous. CDR1 is SGHRS and CDR2 is YFSETQ in the germline V gene. The V and J ends lost 2 bases and 0 bases respectively, with 9 bases between them. This CDR3 contains 15 residues. Full variable domain (remainder filled in from reference TRBV5-1 and TRBJ1-3): KAGVTQTPRYLIKTRGQQVTLSCSPISGHRSVSWYQQTPGQGLQFLFEYFSETQRNKGNFPGRFSGRQFSNSRSEMNVSTLELGDSALYLCASSFDGASGNTIYFGEGSWLTVV.

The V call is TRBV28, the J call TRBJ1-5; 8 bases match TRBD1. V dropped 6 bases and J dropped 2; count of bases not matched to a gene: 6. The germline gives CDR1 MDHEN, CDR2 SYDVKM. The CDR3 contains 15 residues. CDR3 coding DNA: TGTGCCAGCAGCACAGGGGGATCCCGCAATCAGCCCCAGCATTTT. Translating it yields CASSTGGSRNQPQHF.

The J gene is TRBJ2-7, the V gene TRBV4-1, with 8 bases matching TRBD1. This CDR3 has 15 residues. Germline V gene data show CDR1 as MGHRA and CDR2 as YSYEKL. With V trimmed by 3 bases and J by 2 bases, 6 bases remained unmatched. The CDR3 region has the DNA TGCGCCAGCAGCCAGGCCATGACAGGGGCCTACGAGCAGTACTTC. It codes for CASSQAMTGAYEQYF.

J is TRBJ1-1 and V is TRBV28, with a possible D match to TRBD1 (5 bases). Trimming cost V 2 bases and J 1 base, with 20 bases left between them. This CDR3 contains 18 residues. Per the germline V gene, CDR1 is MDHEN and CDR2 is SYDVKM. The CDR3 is CASSLPLSLDSPNTEAFF. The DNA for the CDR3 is TGTGCCAGCAGTTTACCCCTCTCCCTCGACAGCCCGAACACTGAAGCTTTCTTT. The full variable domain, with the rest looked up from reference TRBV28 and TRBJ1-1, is DVKVTQSSRYLVKRTGEKVFLECVQDMDHENMFWYRQDPGLGLRLIYFSYDVKMKEKGDIPEGYSVSREKKERFSLILESASTNQTSMYLCASSLPLSLDSPNTEAFFGQGTRLTVV.

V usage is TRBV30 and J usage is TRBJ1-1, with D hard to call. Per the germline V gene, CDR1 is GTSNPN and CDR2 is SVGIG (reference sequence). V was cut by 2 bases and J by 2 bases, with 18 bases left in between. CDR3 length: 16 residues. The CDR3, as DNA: TGTGCCTGGAGTCCGTCCAACATGGCGTCAAACACTGAAGCTTTCTTT. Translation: CAWSPSNMASNTEAFF.

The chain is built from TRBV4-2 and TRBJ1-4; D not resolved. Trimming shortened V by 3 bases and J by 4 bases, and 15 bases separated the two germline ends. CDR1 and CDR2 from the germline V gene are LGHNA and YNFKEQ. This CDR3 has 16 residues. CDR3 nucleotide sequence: TGTGCCAGCAGCCAGGCCGAGAGGGCGGGTAATGAAAAACTGTTTTTT. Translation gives CASSQAERAGNEKLFF.

The CDR3 DNA is TGTGCCAGCAGCTTAGGTTACAGGGACCGTTATCAGCCCCAGCATTTT. Protein: CASSLGYRDRYQPQHF. The rearrangement uses TRBV7-2 and TRBJ1-5; weak D call: TRBD1 (6 bases). The CDR3 spans 16 residues. Trimming took 1 base from V and 5 from J, leaving 15 bases between them. Germline lookup yields CDR1 SGHTA and CDR2 FQGNSA.

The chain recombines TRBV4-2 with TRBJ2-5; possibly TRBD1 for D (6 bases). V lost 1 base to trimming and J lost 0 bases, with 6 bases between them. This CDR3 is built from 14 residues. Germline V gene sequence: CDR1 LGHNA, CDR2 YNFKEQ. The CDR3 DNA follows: TGTGCCAGCAGCCAAGGGGACAACCAAGAGACCCAGTACTTC. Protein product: CASSQGDNQETQYF.